This T cell receptor beta chain was sequenced for a study of blood T cells in healthy people across ages. Study-level results: Long-lived donors carried more naive CD4+ cells and greater diversity than aged donors.

To note about this clonotype: The antigen remains undetermined.

This CDR3 is 14 amino acids long. Trimming shortened V by 5 bases and J by 5 bases, and 16 bases separated the two germline ends. Germline V lookup: CDR1 DFQATT, CDR2 SNEGSKA (reference sequence). Using a J-beta primer mix together with a sample-barcoded 5' primer, a second PCR was run for roughly 7 to 11 cycles. A template-switch adaptor with 12 random nucleotides tagged each cDNA molecule. TCRdb itself ran the 5' RACE reads through MiXCR, one entry per CDR3 protein. The data hold 850,000 to 1,300,000 distinct CDR3 sequences, with under 45% observed a single time. What was sequenced was blood. The genes are TRBV20-1 and TRBJ2-1; D possibly matches TRBD1 or TRBD2 (6 bases each). The sequence came from a woman aged 55-69 years in good health. The CDR3 reads CSAPQGGVNNEQFF. CDR3 DNA: TGCAGTGCTCCACAGGGCGGGGTCAACAATGAGCAGTTCTTC.